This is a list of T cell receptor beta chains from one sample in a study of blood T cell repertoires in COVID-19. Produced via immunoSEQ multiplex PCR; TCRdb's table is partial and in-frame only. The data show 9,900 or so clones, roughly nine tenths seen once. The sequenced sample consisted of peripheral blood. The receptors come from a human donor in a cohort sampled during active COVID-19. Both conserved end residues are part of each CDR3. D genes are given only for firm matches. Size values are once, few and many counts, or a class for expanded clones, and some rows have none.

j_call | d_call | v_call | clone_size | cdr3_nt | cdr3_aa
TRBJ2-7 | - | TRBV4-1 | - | TGCGCCAGCAGCCAACAGGGGGGCGAGCAGTACTTC | CASSQQGGEQYF
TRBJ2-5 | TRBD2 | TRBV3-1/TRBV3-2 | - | TGTGCCAGCAGCCAAGATCGGCCCGCTAGCGGGTGTCGGGAGACCCAGTACTTC | CASSQDRPASGCRETQYF
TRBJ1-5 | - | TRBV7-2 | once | TGTGCCAGCAGCTTAGACAGCGGTCAGGAGTATCAGCCCCAGCATTTT | CASSLDSGQEYQPQHF
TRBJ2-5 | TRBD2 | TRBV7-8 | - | TGTGCCAGCAGCTCCCGCCTCTATAGCGGGGGGCAAGAGACCCAGTACTTC | CASSSRLYSGGQETQYF
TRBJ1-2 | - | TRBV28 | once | TGTGCCAGCAGTCCTGGGGGCCACTATGGCTACACCTTC | CASSPGGHYGYTF
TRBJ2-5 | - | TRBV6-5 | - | TGTGCCAGCAGCCCCCTTAGAGAAGAGACCCAGTACTTC | CASSPLREETQYF
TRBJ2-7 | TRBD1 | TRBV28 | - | TGTGCCAGCAGTTTATACCACCGGGACAGAGGGGAGCAGTACTTC | CASSLYHRDRGEQYF
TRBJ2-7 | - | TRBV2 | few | TGTGCCAGCAGTGGGCCCGGGGGGCGCGGAGACGAGCAGTACTTC | CASSGPGGRGDEQYF
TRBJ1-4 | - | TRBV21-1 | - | TGTGCCAGCAGCAAAGAGGCGGGGAGATTGGGTAATGAAAAACTGTTTTTT | CASSKEAGRLGNEKLFF
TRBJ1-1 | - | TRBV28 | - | TGTGCCAGCAGCAAACCCGACAGCCCTGAAGCTTTCTTT | CASSKPDSPEAFF
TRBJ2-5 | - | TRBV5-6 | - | TGTGCCAGCAGCTTGCCGGAGGCGGAGACCCAGTACTTC | CASSLPEAETQYF
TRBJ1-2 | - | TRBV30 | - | TGTGCCGGTGGTACGGACAGCTATGGCTACACCTTC | CAGGTDSYGYTF
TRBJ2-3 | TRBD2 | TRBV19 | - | TGTGCCAGTAGTATGGGGCGGGGGGGCTCAGATACGCAGTATTTT | CASSMGRGGSDTQYF
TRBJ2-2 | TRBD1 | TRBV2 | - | TGTGCCAGCAGGCTGGGGACAGCGAACACCGGGGAGCTGTTTTTT | CASRLGTANTGELFF
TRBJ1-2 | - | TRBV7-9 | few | TGTGCCAGCAGCTCAACAGGCTATGGCTACACCTTC | CASSSTGYGYTF
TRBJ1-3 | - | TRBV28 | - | TGTGCCAGCAGGGGGGCTAGCTCTGGAAACACCATATATTTT | CASRGASSGNTIYF
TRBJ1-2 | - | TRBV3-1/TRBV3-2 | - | TGTGCCAGCAGACAAGACAGTTATGGCTACACCTTC | CASRQDSYGYTF
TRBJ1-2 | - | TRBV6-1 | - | TGTGCCAGCAGTGATCTCCTTGGGGGCTCTGGCTACACCTTC | CASSDLLGGSGYTF